This TCR beta chain was identified in a study of OX40 agonist ivuxolimab in advanced cancers. Exclusion of a patient followed from autoimmune disease history or systemic immunosuppression. This table comes from immunoSEQ multiplex PCR, and its TCRdb copy is limited to in-frame clones, with some not included. Of about 50,000 clones listed, 82% are singletons. Germline V gene sequence: CDR1 MNHEY, CDR2 SVGAGI. The CDR3 contains 14 residues. Details on this clone: The junction does not match germline at one end; this may be a read error.

This receptor was identified in an adult with an advanced solid tumor such as melanoma, head and neck, liver or kidney cancer. Sequenced material: CD4+ or CD8+ T cells sorted from blood, taken in a trial of the OX40 agonist ivuxolimab. The chain combines TRBV6-5 with TRBJ1-1; D gene ambiguous. The CDR3 DNA sequence: TGTGCCAGCAGTCACTCGCTGGCGAACACTGAAGCTTTCTTT. Translated: CASSHSLANTEAFF.